Following are 23 T cell receptor beta chains from one sample sequenced in a study of blood T cell repertoires in COVID-19. The method was immunoSEQ multiplex PCR; TCRdb's version includes in-frame clones alone and lacks a portion of them. The sample shows around 150,000 clones, 80% to 90% of them seen only once. The specimen was peripheral blood. These receptors were collected from a woman aged 80 or older with acute or convalescent COVID-19.

This clone was observed a handful of times. This chain joins TRBV7-6 and TRBJ2-2, with 8 nucleotides matching TRBD1. Per the germline V gene, CDR1 is SGHVS and CDR2 is FNYEAQ. V lost 1 base, J lost 6 bases, and 7 bases stayed unmatched. The CDR3 is made up of 16 amino acids. The CDR3 loop reads CASSLVPGGDPGELFF. The CDR3, as DNA: TGTGCCAGCAGCTTAGTGCCAGGGGGCGACCCCGGGGAGCTGTTTTTT.

The J gene is TRBJ2-1, the V gene TRBV28, with D unresolved. The CDR3 is made up of 12 amino acids. V shed 5 bases and J shed 9 bases, with 11 bases lying between them. Germline-derived CDR1 and CDR2 are MDHEN and SYDVKM. The CDR3 DNA sequence: TGTGCCAGCAGTGTAGACACGCCTGAGCAGTTCTTC. Translating gives CASSVDTPEQFF.

This chain links TRBV3-1 (or the pseudogene TRBV3-2) with TRBJ2-3, with 8 bases aligning to TRBD2. The ends lost 4 bases at V and 8 bases at J; junction bases unmatched: 11. CDR1 and CDR2 (germline): LGHDT, YNNKEL (reference sequence). This CDR3 is built from 15 residues. CDR3 nucleotide sequence: TGTGCCAGCAGCCCCGGGGTAGCGGGGAAGAGTACGCAGTATTTT. It specifies CASSPGVAGKSTQYF.

The chain links TRBV10-3 to TRBJ2-1; 10 bases match TRBD2. Germline lookup yields CDR1 ENHRY and CDR2 SYGVKD. V was clipped by 2 bases and J by 3 bases; unmatched bases: 7. The CDR3 consists of 17 residues. The DNA of the CDR3 is TGTGCCATCAGTGAGGCTAGCGGGAGAGGCTACTACAATGAGCAGTTCTTC. Residues: CAISEASGRGYYNEQFF.

This sequence joins TRBV7-9 and TRBJ1-4, with D possibly matching TRBD1 (6 bases). The CDR3 runs to 14 residues. In germline, CDR1 is SEHNR, CDR2 FQNEAQ (reference sequence). The V and J ends lost 5 bases and 4 bases respectively, with 11 bases between them. The CDR3 DNA is TGTGCCAGCAGCCAGACAGGCCGTAATGAAAAACTGTTTTTT. This codes for CASSQTGRNEKLFF.

The genes are TRBV5-1 and TRBJ2-3; possible D gene TRBD2, 5 bases. Germline CDR1 is SGHRS and CDR2 is YFSETQ. CDR3 length: 16 amino acids. V was clipped by 0 bases and J by 4 bases, with 15 bases between them. The CDR3, as DNA: TGCGCCAGCAGCTTGGGCTCCAACCCGGAGGCAGATACGCAGTATTTT. It translates to CASSLGSNPEADTQYF.

The V and J genes are TRBV5-5 and TRBJ1-3; 8 bases line up with TRBD1. J lost 0 bases, V lost 5 bases, and 10 bases had no gene match. This CDR3 spans 17 amino acids. The germline V gene has CDR1 SGHKS and CDR2 YYEKEE (reference sequence). CDR3 sequence reads: CASSRTQGAASGNTIYF. The CDR3 DNA is TGTGCCAGCAGTCGAACCCAGGGGGCGGCCTCTGGAAACACCATATATTTT.

The chain has TRBV18 and TRBJ2-7, with 8 bases that match TRBD1. V lost 1 base to trimming and J lost 4 bases; unmatched junction nucleotides: 3. The V gene's germline CDR1 is KGHSH and CDR2 LQKENI. This CDR3 is 14 amino acids long. CDR3 sequence: CASSPHRQGYEQYF. The CDR3, as DNA: TGTGCCAGCTCACCACATCGACAGGGGTACGAGCAGTACTTC.

This clone came up once. V and J are TRBV5-1 and TRBJ1-3; 7 nucleotides match TRBD1. The germline CDR1 and CDR2 sequences are SGHRS and YFSETQ. Trimming took 4 bases from V and 4 from J; bases not matched to a gene: 2. The CDR3 is 13 residues long. CDR3: CASSEGQGNTIYF. CDR3 DNA sequence: TGCGCCAGCAGCGAGGGACAGGGAAACACCATATATTTT.

This sequence joins TRBV27 and TRBJ1-2; 7 bases line up with TRBD1. The germline V gene encodes CDR1 MNHEY and CDR2 SMNVEV (reference sequence). The CDR3 loop spans 15 amino acids. V was pared by 0 bases and J by 2 bases, with 3 bases of the junction left unmatched. CDR3 DNA: TGTGCCAGCAGTTTATCGAAGGGACAGAACTATGGCTACACCTTC. This encodes CASSLSKGQNYGYTF.

This chain connects TRBV29-1 to TRBJ1-2, with 8 nucleotides matching TRBD1. The CDR3 totals 12 residues. V lost 2 bases to trimming and J lost 7 bases; unmatched junction nucleotides: 3. CDR1 is SQVTM, CDR2 ANQGSEA, per germline. The CDR3 coding sequence is TGCAGCGTTGAACAGGGGGCAGGTGGCTACACCTTC. Its translation: CSVEQGAGGYTF.

This chain joins TRBV6-5 and TRBJ2-3, with 7 bases that match TRBD1. J gave up 4 bases and V 2 bases, and 6 bases lay outside the gene matches. This CDR3 has 15 residues. Germline lookup yields CDR1 MNHEY and CDR2 SVGAGI. CDR3 sequence reads: CASSYQSTGADTQYF. The DNA of the CDR3 is TGTGCCAGCAGTTACCAATCTACAGGGGCAGATACGCAGTATTTT.

The chain links TRBV5-1 to TRBJ1-6; D remains unclear. V shed 2 bases and J shed 0 bases, with 15 bases lying between them. The germline CDR1 and CDR2 sequences are SGHRS and YFSETQ. The CDR3 has 18 amino acids. The CDR3 DNA reads as TGCGCCAGCAGCTTAAGGGCCCCGGGGAGCTCCTATAATTCACCCCTCCACTTT. It encodes CASSLRAPGSSYNSPLHF.

This sequence joins TRBV4-2 and TRBJ2-1; TRBD1 agrees at 7 bases. J lost 9 bases, V lost 1 base, and 12 bases had no gene match. Germline V gene lookup returns CDR1 LGHNA and CDR2 YNFKEQ. The CDR3 contains 16 residues. As DNA, the CDR3 is TGTGCCAGCAGCCAAGCCGACGGTGGCAGGGGGTTTGAGCAGTTCTTC. It codes for CASSQADGGRGFEQFF.

This clone has just one count. V gene TRBV19 combines with J gene TRBJ1-2; 8 bases are shared with TRBD1. Germline assignment: CDR1 LNHDA and CDR2 SQIVND (reference sequence). The trim removed 1 base at V and 1 base at J, leaving 5 bases unmatched. This CDR3 spans 16 amino acids. This CDR3 is CASSIGATGVNYGYTF. As DNA, the CDR3 is TGTGCCAGTAGTATAGGAGCGACAGGGGTTAACTATGGCTACACCTTC.

This clone showed up just a few times. V usage is TRBV4-2 and J usage is TRBJ2-4; D unresolved. The V gene's germline CDR1 is LGHNA and CDR2 YNFKEQ. The CDR3 loop spans 16 amino acids. Trimming removed 0 bases from V and 1 base from J, with 10 bases in between. The CDR3 protein is CASSQDGVGAKNIQYF. Here the CDR3 DNA reads TGTGCCAGCAGCCAAGATGGAGTTGGCGCCAAAAACATTCAGTACTTC.

V usage is TRBV11-1 and J usage is TRBJ1-1; D ambiguous. The V gene's germline CDR1 is SGHAT and CDR2 FQDESV (reference sequence). The V end lost 5 bases, the J end lost 2 bases, and 12 bases lay between the germline ends. The CDR3 extends over 14 amino acids. The CDR3 is CASSGGVLNTEAFF. CDR3 nucleotide sequence: TGTGCCAGCAGCGGCGGGGTGCTCAACACTGAAGCTTTCTTT.

This clone was seen a few times. The rearrangement links TRBV5-1 to TRBJ1-1; 7 nucleotides line up with TRBD1. The junction had 6 bases not matched to a gene; V was cut back by 3 bases and J by 4 bases. The CDR3 length is 14 residues. Germline-derived CDR1 and CDR2 are SGHRS and YFSETQ. The CDR3 DNA follows: TGCGCCAGCAGCTGGGGGACAGCCGGCACTGAAGCTTTCTTT. Protein: CASSWGTAGTEAFF.

The chain uses TRBV20-1 and TRBJ2-7, with D unclear. This CDR3 comprises 10 residues. Germline V gene lookup returns CDR1 DFQATT and CDR2 SNEGSKA (reference sequence). Trimming pared 5 bases from V and 7 bases from J, leaving 9 bases between. CDR3 loop: CSASKEEQYF. In nucleotides, the CDR3 is TGCAGTGCTTCCAAGGAGGAGCAGTACTTC.

V gene TRBV19 combines with J gene TRBJ2-7, with TRBD2 matching over 13 bases. This CDR3 is 15 amino acids long. The germline V gene encodes CDR1 LNHDA and CDR2 SQIVND (reference sequence). The junction had 5 bases not matched to a gene; V was cut back by 6 bases and J by 3 bases. The CDR3 coding sequence is TGTGCCAGTAGCGGACTAGCGGGAGTCATCTACGAGCAGTACTTC. As protein: CASSGLAGVIYEQYF.

This clone was seen just once. The chain carries TRBV28 and TRBJ2-3; the D is unclear. V dropped 6 bases and J dropped 2 bases, with 12 bases sitting between them. CDR3 length equals 14 residues. Germline loops: CDR1 MDHEN, CDR2 SYDVKM. The CDR3 sequence: CASSKLLYTDTQYF. CDR3 in DNA: TGTGCCAGCAGCAAACTCTTATACACAGATACGCAGTATTTT.

On this clone itself: Compared with germline, one end of the junction differs, possibly owing to a read error. The rearrangement joins TRBV19 to TRBJ1-5; TRBD1 aligns across 8 bases. CDR1 and CDR2 from the germline V gene are LNHDA and SQIVND (reference sequence). There are 18 residues in the CDR3. The CDR3 nucleotides read TGTGCCAGTAGTATAGAGGGATATGGACAGGGTAGCGATCAGCCCCAGCATTTT. Its translation is CASSIEGYGQGSDQPQHF.

The rearrangement uses TRBV18 and TRBJ1-4; 7 nucleotides match TRBD1. With V trimmed by 2 bases and J by 3 bases, 3 bases remained unmatched. Germline V gene data show CDR1 as KGHSH and CDR2 as LQKENI. This CDR3 is 15 amino acids long. The CDR3 DNA sequence: TGTGCCAGCTCACCAAGGGACAGTCCTAATGAAAAACTGTTTTTT. Its translation: CASSPRDSPNEKLFF.